One and the same sample provided the 3 T cell receptor beta chains below, sequenced in a study of T cells expressing NK-cell markers. No DNA is given; TCRdb re-called the 5' RACE reads and lists each CDR3 protein once. Its clone listing holds fewer than 400,000 distinct CDR3 sequences. Sample: blood T cells: a sorted CD56 or NKG2C T cell subset, CD4+ or CD8+ T cells, or bulk PBMC T cells (not recorded which). Receptors originate from a man aged 18-69 years in good health.

The J gene is TRBJ2-3, the V gene TRBV11-2; as DNA is missing, the TRBD1 call by TCRdb cannot be tested. The CDR3 is 17 amino acids. Germline CDR1 and CDR2: SGHAT and FQNNGV. The CDR3 loop reads CASSLGIGGGNTDTQYF.

The chain is built from TRBV9 and TRBJ2-3; TCRdb's D call, TRBD2, is unchecked because there is no DNA. There are 17 residues in the CDR3. Germline values: CDR1 SGDLS, CDR2 YYNGEE. CDR3 sequence reads: CASSVSPSTAGTDTQYF.

The rearrangement joins TRBV18 to TRBJ2-7; TCRdb gives TRBD1 as the D gene, but with no DNA this cannot be confirmed. The CDR3 has 15 amino acids. The germline CDR1 and CDR2 sequences are KGHSH and LQKENI. The CDR3 loop reads CASSPKASSGGEQYF.